This T cell receptor (beta chain) was found in a study of human thymus T cells. Overall study results and limits: Thymic and blood repertoires appeared to display a bias in their usage of V and J genes.

This CDR3 is 14 amino acids long. CDR1 is SGDLS and CDR2 is YYNGEE in the germline V gene. With 0 bases removed from V and 1 base from J, the gap between germline ends came to 7 bases. During surgery, about 0.45-1 mL peripheral blood was drawn from four of eight donors. Clones were sequenced by immunoSEQ multiplex PCR, and TCRdb holds only the in-frame ones, with some missing. Altogether about 43,000 clones are present, around 93% being singletons, with the ten largest covering under 0.2%. In regard to this clone: As yet, its antigen is unknown.

The sequence came from a girl in the first two years of life with a congenital heart defect but otherwise immunologically healthy. This sequence joins TRBV9 and TRBJ2-5; D possibly uses TRBD1 or TRBD2 (5 bases each). Sequenced input: blood. The CDR3 DNA sequence: TGTGCCAGCAGCGTAGCAGGGACCCAAGAGACCCAGTACTTC. This codes for CASSVAGTQETQYF.